The rows below give T cell receptor beta chains drawn from one sample of a study of T cells in Graves' hyperthyroidism and ophthalmopathy. In TCRdb, the multiplex PCR reads were re-called with MiXCR into one record per CDR3 protein. Among about half a million distinct CDR3 sequences, around a quarter were seen once, and the ten largest hold about 10%. Sequenced material: blood. The receptor source for this set is a woman in her 30s with Graves' ophthalmopathy. CDR3s include the opening cysteine and the closing phenylalanine or tryptophan. D genes are given only for firm matches. Not every row has a clone size; where given, it reads once, few, many or a size class.

TRBV12-3/TRBV12-4	TRBJ1-1	.	.	CASSLGGAMAEAFF	TGTGCCAGCAGTTTAGGGGGGGCGATGGCTGAAGCTTTCTTT
TRBV13	TRBJ2-7	.	.	CASSRRAQSYEQYF	TGTGCCAGCAGCCGCCGGGCACAATCCTACGAGCAGTACTTC
TRBV12-5	TRBJ1-5	few	TRBD1	CASGPDRGVNQPQHF	TGTGCTAGTGGCCCAGACAGGGGAGTTAATCAGCCCCAGCATTTT
TRBV10-3	TRBJ1-1	many	.	CAISDWREAFF	TGTGCCATCAGTGATTGGCGTGAAGCTTTCTTT
TRBV5-5	TRBJ2-7	.	.	CASSLVGTGELYF	TGTGCCAGCAGCTTGGTCGGCACCGGGGAGCTGTACTTC
TRBV15	TRBJ1-2	few	.	CATSPDRNYGYTF	TGTGCCACCAGCCCCGACAGGAACTATGGCTACACCTTC
TRBV12-3/TRBV12-4	TRBJ1-1	many	.	CASSLSQTNTEAFF	TGTGCCAGCAGTTTGTCACAAACGAACACTGAAGCTTTCTTT
TRBV6-5	TRBJ1-1	few	.	CACFRNTEAFF	TGTGCATGCTTCAGGAACACTGAAGCTTTCTTT
TRBV6-5	TRBJ2-5	few	.	CASSYSPSPAGETQYF	TGTGCCAGCAGTTACTCTCCTAGCCCGGCAGGGGAGACCCAGTACTTC
TRBV19	TRBJ2-2	.	TRBD1	CASSRGREGGELWF	TGTGCCAGTAGCAGGGGGCGCGAGGGCGGGGAGCTGTGGTTT
TRBV16	TRBJ1-1	many	.	CASSLTGNSEAFF	TGTGCCAGCAGCCTTACAGGGAATTCTGAAGCTTTCTTT
TRBV27	TRBJ1-1	.	.	CASTKDSFTNTEAFF	TGTGCCAGCACTAAAGACAGTTTTACGAACACTGAAGCTTTCTTT
TRBV6-1	TRBJ1-1	.	.	CASSETGRTTEAFF	TGTGCCAGCAGTGAAACGGGTAGAACCACTGAAGCTTTCTTT
TRBV10-3	TRBJ1-3	many	.	CAISESQSGGTIYF	TGTGCCATCAGTGAGTCCCAGTCGGGTGGCACCATATATTTT
TRBV5-1	TRBJ1-5	.	TRBD1	CASRTDRDGPQHF	TGCGCCAGCAGAACGGACAGGGACGGGCCCCAGCATTTT
TRBV5-1	TRBJ2-5	few	.	CASSLGGQRGQETQYF	TGCGCCAGCAGCTTGGGAGGCCAGAGGGGACAAGAGACCCAGTACTTC
TRBV12-3/TRBV12-4	TRBJ1-1	many	.	CASSSYRDTEAFF	TGTGCCAGCAGTTCGTACAGGGACACTGAAGCTTTCTTT
TRBV19	TRBJ2-7	.	.	CASGGRGVYEQYF	TGTGCCAGTGGCGGCAGGGGGGTCTACGAGCAGTACTTC
TRBV6-5	TRBJ2-5	many	.	CASSYSGQYF	TGTGCCAGCAGTTACTCGGGCCAGTACTTC
TRBV14	TRBJ2-7	.	TRBD2	CASSPSKRLADPHYYEQYF	TGTGCCAGCAGCCCATCCAAGCGACTAGCGGACCCTCATTATTACGAGCAGTACTTC
TRBV15	TRBJ2-5	many	TRBD1	CATSREGTAQETQYF	TGTGCCACCAGCAGAGAAGGGACAGCTCAAGAGACCCAGTACTTC
TRBV5-1	TRBJ2-2	.	.	CASSPFANTGELFF	TGCGCCAGCAGCCCCTTCGCGAACACCGGGGAGCTGTTTTTT
TRBV6-5	TRBJ1-6	few	TRBD1	CATKRTGGSPLHF	TGTGCCACCAAGAGGACAGGGGGTTCACCCCTCCACTTT
TRBV3-1	TRBJ2-5	many	.	CASSQGAGKTQYF	TGTGCCAGCAGCCAAGGGGCGGGGAAGACCCAGTACTTC
TRBV6-1	TRBJ1-5	many	.	CASSPRTAGKPQHF	TGTGCCAGCAGTCCAAGGACAGCTGGGAAGCCCCAGCATTTT
TRBV7-2	TRBJ2-5	few	.	CASSLSMGETQYF	TGTGCCAGCAGCTTATCGATGGGGGAGACCCAGTACTTC
TRBV11-2	TRBJ2-5	many	.	CASSLDTGEETQYF	TGTGCCAGCAGCTTAGATACGGGGGAGGAGACCCAGTACTTC
TRBV6-1	TRBJ2-7	many	TRBD1	CASRDRDRGVYEQYF	TGTGCCAGCAGGGACCGGGACAGGGGAGTTTACGAGCAGTACTTC
TRBV6-5	TRBJ1-3	many	.	CASSYGGSSGNTIYF	TGTGCCAGCAGTTACGGGGGCAGCTCTGGAAACACCATATATTTT
TRBV20-1	TRBJ2-7	many	.	CSARELYEQYF	TGCAGTGCTAGGGAGCTATACGAGCAGTACTTC
TRBV6-2/TRBV6-3	TRBJ2-2	many	TRBD1	CASSRRDRGAGELFF	TGTGCCAGCAGTCGCCGGGACAGGGGCGCCGGGGAGCTGTTTTTT
TRBV15	TRBJ2-5	.	.	CATSRGISETQYF	TGTGCCACCAGCAGAGGTATTTCCGAGACCCAGTACTTC
TRBV3-1	TRBJ2-5	few	.	CASSQFSGTKGTQYF	TGTGCCAGCAGCCAATTTTCCGGGACAAAAGGGACCCAGTACTTC
TRBV10-3	TRBJ2-5	many	.	CAISESGGQKETQYF	TGTGCCATCAGTGAGTCTGGGGGGCAGAAAGAGACCCAGTACTTC
TRBV20-1	TRBJ2-7	.	.	CSAADRRWGYEQYF	TGCAGTGCCGCCGACAGGCGATGGGGCTACGAGCAGTACTTC
TRBV7-3	TRBJ2-2	many	TRBD2	CASSSGLAGGTGELFF	TGTGCCAGCAGCTCCGGACTAGCGGGGGGGACCGGGGAGCTGTTTTTT
TRBV10-3	TRBJ1-1	few	TRBD1	CAINPGGRGTEAFF	TGTGCCATCAATCCAGGGGGAAGGGGCACTGAAGCTTTCTTT
TRBV12-3/TRBV12-4	TRBJ1-1	many	.	CASSLVTGENTEAFF	TGTGCCAGCAGTTTAGTTACGGGAGAAAACACTGAAGCTTTCTTT
TRBV15	TRBJ1-1	.	.	CATSMGRWGTEAFF	TGTGCCACCAGCATGGGGAGGTGGGGCACTGAAGCTTTCTTT
TRBV3-1	TRBJ1-6	few	TRBD1	CASSPGQGANSPLHF	TGTGCCAGCAGCCCGGGACAGGGGGCTAATTCACCCCTCCACTTT
TRBV19	TRBJ2-4	.	.	CASSVKGGGISKNIQYF	TGTGCCAGTAGTGTAAAGGGGGGGGGCATCTCCAAAAACATTCAGTACTTC
TRBV7-6	TRBJ2-5	many	.	CASRGVWETQYF	TGTGCCAGCAGAGGGGTATGGGAGACCCAGTACTTC
TRBV5-1	TRBJ2-7	many	TRBD1	CASSLAPGGYEQYF	TGCGCCAGCAGCTTGGCACCAGGGGGCTACGAGCAGTACTTC
TRBV6-1	TRBJ1-5	.	.	CASSLDRAQPQHF	TGTGCCAGCAGTCTAGATAGGGCTCAGCCCCAGCATTTT
TRBV11-2	TRBJ2-5	few	.	CASSAGIRETQYF	TGTGCCAGCAGCGCGGGAATTAGGGAGACCCAGTACTTC
TRBV5-5	TRBJ2-2	many	.	CASSFWGTTNTGELFF	TGTGCCAGCAGCTTCTGGGGGACAACCAACACCGGGGAGCTGTTTTTT
TRBV6-1	TRBJ1-1	many	TRBD1	CASRGQNSNTEAFF	TGTGCCAGCAGGGGACAGAACTCGAACACTGAAGCTTTCTTT